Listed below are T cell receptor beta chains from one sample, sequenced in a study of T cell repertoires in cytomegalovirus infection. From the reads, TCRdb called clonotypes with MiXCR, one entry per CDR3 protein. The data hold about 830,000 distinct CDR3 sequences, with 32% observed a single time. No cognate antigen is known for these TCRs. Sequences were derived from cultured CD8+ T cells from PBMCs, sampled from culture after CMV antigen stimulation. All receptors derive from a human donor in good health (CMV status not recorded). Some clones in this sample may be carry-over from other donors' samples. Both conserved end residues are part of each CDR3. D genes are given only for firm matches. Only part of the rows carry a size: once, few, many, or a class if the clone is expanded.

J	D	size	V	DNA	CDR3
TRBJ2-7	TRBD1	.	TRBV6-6	TGTGCCAGCAGTTACTCCTCCGGGACAGGGGGAACCCGGGCGCCCTACGAGCAGTACTTC	CASSYSSGTGGTRAPYEQYF
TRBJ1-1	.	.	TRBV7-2	TGTGCCAGCAGCTTAGGCCCGATAATGAACACTGAAGCTTTCTTT	CASSLGPIMNTEAFF
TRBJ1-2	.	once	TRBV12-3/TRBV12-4	TGTGCCAGCAGTCCCGGGACAATGGGTGGTGGCTACACCTTC	CASSPGTMGGGYTF
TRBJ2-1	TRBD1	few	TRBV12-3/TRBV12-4	TGTGCCAGCAGTTTAGGCAGGGGGAACAATGAGCAGTTCTTC	CASSLGRGNNEQFF
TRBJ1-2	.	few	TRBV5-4	TGTGCCAGCAGCCACATGGGAGAGGACAGCGCTAACTATGGCTACACCTTC	CASSHMGEDSANYGYTF
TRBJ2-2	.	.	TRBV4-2	TGTGCCAGCAGCCAAGGGGGGGACACCGGGGAGCTGTTTTTT	CASSQGGDTGELFF
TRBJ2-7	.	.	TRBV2	TGTGCCAGTACCGGGCCAGGAGGGGAACAGTACTTC	CASTGPGGEQYF
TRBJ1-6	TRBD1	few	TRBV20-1	TGCAGTGCTGCCCGGACAGGGTATAATTCACCCCTCCACTTT	CSAARTGYNSPLHF
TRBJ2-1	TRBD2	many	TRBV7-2	TGTGCCAGCAGCTTAGACCCGGGACTAGCGGGGGTCGACTACAATGAGCAGTTCTTC	CASSLDPGLAGVDYNEQFF
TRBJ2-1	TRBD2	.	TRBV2	TGTGCCAGCACCGGGGCTAGCGGCAATGAGCAGTTCTTC	CASTGASGNEQFF
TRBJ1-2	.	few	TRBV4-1	TGCGCCAGCAGCCAAGTCCTAGACCCGGGGGGGTCTTCTAACTATGGCTACACCTTC	CASSQVLDPGGSSNYGYTF
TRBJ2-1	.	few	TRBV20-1	TGCAGTGCTACAGATGACTCCTACAATGAGCAGTTCTTC	CSATDDSYNEQFF
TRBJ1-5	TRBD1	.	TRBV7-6	TGTGCCAGCAGCCTCAACAGGGGACGAAATCAGCCCCAGCATTTT	CASSLNRGRNQPQHF
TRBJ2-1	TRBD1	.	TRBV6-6	TGTGCCAGCAGTTACTCGAGGGACAGGGGCGGCAATGAGCAGTTCTTC	CASSYSRDRGGNEQFF
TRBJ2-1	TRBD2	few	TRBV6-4	TGTGCCAGCAGCAAAGGGACTAGCGGGGGACATGAGCAGTTCTTC	CASSKGTSGGHEQFF
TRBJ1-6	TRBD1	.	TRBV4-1	TGCGCCAGCAGCCAAGTTCATTCAGGGGGCGAGTCACCCCTCCACTTT	CASSQVHSGGESPLHF
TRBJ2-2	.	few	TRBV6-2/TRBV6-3	TGTGCCAGCAGTTACTCGAACAGACAGGCTGTCGCCGGGGAGCTGTTTTTT	CASSYSNRQAVAGELFF
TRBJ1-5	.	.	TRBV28	TGTGCCAGCAGTTTTGTGGGGGGCGGGCAGCCCCAGCATTTT	CASSFVGGGQPQHF
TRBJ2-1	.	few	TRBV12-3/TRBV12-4	TGTGCCAGCAGTTTCGGGGATCAACCCTACAATGAGCAGTTCTTC	CASSFGDQPYNEQFF
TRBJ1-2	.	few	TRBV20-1	TGCAGTGCTAGTCGGGGGGAGGCTCGCTATGGCTACACCTTC	CSASRGEARYGYTF
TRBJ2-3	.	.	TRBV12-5	TGTGCTAGTGGTTTGGGGGAAAGTAGCACAGATACGCAGTATTTT	CASGLGESSTDTQYF
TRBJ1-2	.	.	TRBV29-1	TGCAGCGCCGATATGGGGGCGACGTATGGCTACACCTTC	CSADMGATYGYTF
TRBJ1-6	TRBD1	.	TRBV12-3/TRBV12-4	TGTGCCAGCAGTTTCTCCGGGACAGGGACACCCCTCCACTTT	CASSFSGTGTPLHF
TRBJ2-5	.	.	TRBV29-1	TGCAGCGTTGCTCAAGAGACCCAGTACTTC	CSVAQETQYF
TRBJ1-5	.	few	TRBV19	TGTGCCAGTAGTATGGACAGCCTCAGTCAGCCCCAGCATTTT	CASSMDSLSQPQHF
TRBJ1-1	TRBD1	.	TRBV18	TGTGCCAGCTCACCAAGGGACAGGGCCCCTGAAGCTTTCTTT	CASSPRDRAPEAFF
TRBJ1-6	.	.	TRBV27	TGTGCCAGCAGTTCCGGACCGGGGGTGAGGGGTTCACCCCTCCACTTT	CASSSGPGVRGSPLHF
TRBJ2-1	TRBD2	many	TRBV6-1	TGTGCCAGCACCAGACTAGCGGGGGGCTACAATGAGCAGTTCTTC	CASTRLAGGYNEQFF
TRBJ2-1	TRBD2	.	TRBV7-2	TGTGCCAGCAGCTTAGGATACCAGTTGCGGGGGGCCCCCTACAATGAGCAGTTCTTC	CASSLGYQLRGAPYNEQFF
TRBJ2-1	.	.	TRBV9	TGTGCCAGCAGCGCCCCAGGAGGGTCTAACTACAATAAGCAGTTCTTC	CASSAPGGSNYNKQFF
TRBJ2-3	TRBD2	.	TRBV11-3	TGTGCCAGCAGCTTGGGACTAGCGGCAAGCACAGATACGCAGTATTTT	CASSLGLAASTDTQYF
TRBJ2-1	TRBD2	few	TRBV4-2	TGTGCCAGCAGCCGCCTTGGAGCGGGGGGGTTAGATGAGCAGTTCTTC	CASSRLGAGGLDEQFF
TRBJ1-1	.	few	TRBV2	TGTGCCAGCAGTGAGTGGGTGATGAACACTGAAGCTTTCTTT	CASSEWVMNTEAFF
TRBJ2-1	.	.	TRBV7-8	TGTGCCAGCAGCCCCCCGGGGGGCCCCTACAATGAGCAGTTCTTC	CASSPPGGPYNEQFF
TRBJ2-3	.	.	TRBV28	TGTGCCAGCAGCGCGGGGGCCCACACAGATACGCAGTATTTT	CASSAGAHTDTQYF
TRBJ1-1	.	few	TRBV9	TGTGCCAGCAGCAAACCTTCAGGGTTAGACACTGAAGCTTTCTTT	CASSKPSGLDTEAFF
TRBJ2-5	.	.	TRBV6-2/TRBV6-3	TGTGCCAGCTCTCCGGACCGGCTACAGGAGACCCAGTACTTC	CASSPDRLQETQYF
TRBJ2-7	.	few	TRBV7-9	TGTGCCAGCAGCCGAAGTCCGGACGGCTACGAGCAGTACTTC	CASSRSPDGYEQYF
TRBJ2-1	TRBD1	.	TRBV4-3	TGCGCCAGCAGCCTTGACAGGGGCGCCGATGAGCAGTTCTTC	CASSLDRGADEQFF
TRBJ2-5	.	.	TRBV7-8	TGTGCCAGCAGCTTAGGGCGGGGTGAAGAGACCCAGTACTTC	CASSLGRGEETQYF
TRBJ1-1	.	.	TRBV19	TGTGCCAGTAGTATAGTCGACGGCAGCAAGATAGCTTTCTTT	CASSIVDGSKIAFF
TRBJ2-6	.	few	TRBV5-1	TGCGCCAGCAGCCCCGGGACATCTGGGGCCAACGTCCTGACTTTC	CASSPGTSGANVLTF
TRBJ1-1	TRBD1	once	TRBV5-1	TGCGCCAGCAGCTTGGGTCCACAGGGGGCAGGGACTGAAGCTTTCTTT	CASSLGPQGAGTEAFF
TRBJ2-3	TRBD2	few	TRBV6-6	TGTGCCAGCAGTTACTCTCCACTTGGCGGGGGGTTCACAGATACGCAGTATTTT	CASSYSPLGGGFTDTQYF
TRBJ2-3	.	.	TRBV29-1	TGCAGCGTTGAAAGGGAGACAGATACGCAGTATTTT	CSVERETDTQYF
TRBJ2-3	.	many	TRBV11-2	TGTGCCAGCAGCTTATATATTTTCGGACAGCAAAGCACAGATACGCAGTATTTT	CASSLYIFGQQSTDTQYF
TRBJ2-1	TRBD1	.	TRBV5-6	TGTGCCAGCAGCCAGGGGGAGCCCTACAATGAGCAGTTCTTC	CASSQGEPYNEQFF
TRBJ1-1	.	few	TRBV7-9	TGTGCCAGCAGCTTAGTAACGCGGGGCAGTGAAGCTTTCTTT	CASSLVTRGSEAFF
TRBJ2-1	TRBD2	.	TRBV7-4	TGTGCCAGCAGCTTACCCGGACTAGAGGTGGGCAATGGGCAGTTCTTC	CASSLPGLEVGNGQFF
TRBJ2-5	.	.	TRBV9	TGTGCCAGCAGCCCTAGTTCGGGGTGGGAGACCCAGTACTTC	CASSPSSGWETQYF
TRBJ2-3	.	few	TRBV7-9	TGTGCCAGCAGCTTAGACGATAGGCCAGATACGCAGTATTTT	CASSLDDRPDTQYF